Listed here are 28 T cell receptor beta chains from one sample, sequenced in a study of shared clonotypes between healthy human individuals. This table comes from immunoSEQ multiplex PCR, and its TCRdb copy is limited to in-frame clones, with some not included. The sample contains about 710,000 clones, roughly 72% of which appear only once. The sequencing input was memory CD4+ T cells sorted from blood. Subset of the sample: CD45RA-negative fraction. These receptors all stem from a young woman in good health.

The V gene is TRBV28, the J gene TRBJ1-3; possibly TRBD1 for D (6 bases). The germline V gene has CDR1 MDHEN and CDR2 SYDVKM. This CDR3 has 15 amino acids. The germline V and J ends were trimmed by 7 bases and 2 bases, with 15 bases remaining between them. The CDR3 sequence: CASTGTPRTGNTIYF. CDR3 nucleotide sequence: TGTGCCAGCACCGGGACACCCCGAACTGGAAACACCATATATTTT.

CDR3 in DNA: TGTGCCACTACCCAGGGGCTGGGGAGCAATCAGCCCCAGCATTTT. Protein sequence: CATTQGLGSNQPQHF. V usage is TRBV19 and J usage is TRBJ1-5; D might be TRBD1 (6 bases). Trimming removed 10 bases from V and 1 base from J, with 17 bases in between. CDR1 LNHDA and CDR2 SQIVND come from the germline V gene (reference sequence). The CDR3 length is 15 residues. The whole variable domain, filled in from reference TRBV19 and TRBJ1-5, reads DGGITQSPKYLFRKEGQNVTLSCEQNLNHDAMYWYRQDPGQGLRLIYYSQIVNDFQKGDIAEGYSVSREKKESFPLTVTSAQKNPTAFYLCATTQGLGSNQPQHFGDGTRLSIL.

This clone was seen more than once but under ten times. The rearrangement links TRBV2 to TRBJ2-4; TRBD1 aligns across 12 bases. The CDR3 has 15 amino acids. Germline V gene sequence: CDR1 SNHLY, CDR2 FYNNEI. After removal of 6 bases from V and 1 base from J, the junction contained 1 base not matched to a gene. The CDR3 sequence: CASRGQGAAKNIQYF. The CDR3 coding sequence is TGTGCCAGCAGGGGACAGGGGGCGGCCAAAAACATTCAGTACTTC.

This rearrangement joins TRBV7-8 to TRBJ2-5; perhaps TRBD2 as D (5 bases). This CDR3 has 16 residues. V was pared by 3 bases and J by 2 bases, with 16 bases between. Germline assignment: CDR1 SGHVS and CDR2 FQNEAQ. In DNA form, the CDR3 reads TGTGCCAGCAGCTTCCACCGGGATCCGGCTCAAGAGACCCAGTACTTC. As protein: CASSFHRDPAQETQYF.

This clone was found once. The genes are TRBV9 and TRBJ2-5; D perhaps matches TRBD1 (5 bases). Germline CDR1 and CDR2: SGDLS and YYNGEE. V dropped 6 bases and J dropped 3 bases, with 9 bases sitting between them. The CDR3 covers 12 residues. CDR3 region: CASKGSEETQYF. The CDR3 DNA reads as TGTGCCAGCAAGGGGTCGGAAGAGACCCAGTACTTC.

This clone showed up just once. The V gene is TRBV7-9, the J gene TRBJ1-1; D unresolved. This CDR3 spans 13 amino acids. The germline V gene encodes CDR1 SEHNR and CDR2 FQNEAQ (reference sequence). Trimming took off 5 bases at V and 7 bases at J, with 14 bases between the two ends. CDR3 in amino acids: CASSLEGQGEAFF. CDR3 bases: TGTGCCAGCAGCCTCGAAGGGCAAGGTGAAGCTTTCTTT.

A word on this clone: This likely came from a read error, as a far larger clone is one base away. The chain uses TRBV10-2 and TRBJ2-7; 13 bases agree with TRBD2. Germline CDR1 and CDR2: WSHSY and SAAADI. J lost 3 bases, V lost 2 bases, and 1 base had no gene match. CDR3 length equals 15 residues. The CDR3 bases are TGCGCCAGCAGTGAGGGACTAGCGGGAGTCTACGAGCAGTACTTC. Protein sequence: CASSEGLAGVYEQYF.

A few counts support this clone. The rearrangement joins TRBV11-2 to TRBJ1-1; no clear D. Germline V gene sequence: CDR1 SGHAT, CDR2 FQNNGV. V was pared by 0 bases and J by 1 base, with 6 bases between. The CDR3 consists of 14 residues. The CDR3 sequence: CASSLEEGNTEAFF. The CDR3 nucleotides are TGTGCCAGCAGCTTAGAGGAGGGGAACACTGAAGCTTTCTTT.

The chain employs TRBV5-1 and TRBJ1-1, with 9 bases matching TRBD1. This CDR3 has 15 amino acids. In germline, CDR1 is SGHRS, CDR2 YFSETQ. V lost 3 bases, J lost 3 bases, and 6 bases stayed unmatched. The CDR3 DNA is TGCGCCAGCAGCTGGGGGGACAGGGACTACACTGAAGCTTTCTTT. It is translated as CASSWGDRDYTEAFF.

This chain connects TRBV28 to TRBJ2-6; the D is unclear. CDR3 length: 15 residues. V was clipped by 5 bases and J by 0 bases, with 8 bases between them. Germline CDR1 MDHEN, CDR2 SYDVKM. The CDR3 loop is CASSALYSGANVLTF. The CDR3 bases are TGTGCCAGCAGTGCGCTCTACTCTGGGGCCAACGTCCTGACTTTC.

This clone appeared a few times. The rearrangement joins TRBV7-3 to TRBJ2-5; 8 bases align to TRBD1. Germline loops: CDR1 SGHTA, CDR2 FQGTGA. There are 13 residues in the CDR3. V gave up 5 bases and J gave up 3 bases; unmatched junction bases: 2. The CDR3: CASSQGAEETQYF. CDR3 nucleotide sequence: TGTGCCAGCAGCCAGGGGGCAGAAGAGACCCAGTACTTC.

This clone was found many times. V is TRBV5-6 and J is TRBJ2-1, with TRBD2 matching 9 bases. The CDR3 is 16 residues long. V lost 2 bases, J lost 8 bases, and 11 bases stayed unmatched. Germline V gives CDR1 SGHDT, CDR2 YYEEEE. Here the CDR3 reads CASSFISGSGVDEQFF. Here the CDR3 DNA reads TGTGCCAGCAGCTTTATTAGCGGGAGCGGGGTGGATGAGCAGTTCTTC.

V gene TRBV27 combines with J gene TRBJ1-1; maybe TRBD1 (5 bases). Deletions cut 3 bases from V and 6 bases from J, with 8 bases between. The CDR3 sequence is 12 residues long. Germline CDR1 is MNHEY and CDR2 is SMNVEV (reference sequence). In DNA, the CDR3 is TGTGCCAGCAGTTTTTGGGGGGCTGAAGCTTTCTTT. Translated, it gives CASSFWGAEAFF.

V gene TRBV7-8 combines with J gene TRBJ1-1, with 11 nucleotides matching TRBD1. V was pared by 4 bases and J by 5 bases, with 3 bases of the junction left unmatched. The CDR3 totals 14 residues. The germline CDR1 and CDR2 sequences are SGHVS and FQNEAQ. CDR3 in amino acids: CASSSGQGATEAFF. In nucleotides, the CDR3 is TGTGCCAGCAGCTCCGGACAGGGGGCGACTGAAGCTTTCTTT.

The V gene is TRBV12-5, the J gene TRBJ2-1, with TRBD2 identical over 7 bases. Germline V CDR1 and CDR2: LGHNT, FRNRAP. The CDR3 extends over 16 amino acids. V was pared by 0 bases and J by 6 bases, with 8 bases of the junction left unmatched. The CDR3 spells CASGLVISGEGNEQFF. The DNA of the CDR3 is TGTGCTAGTGGTTTGGTAATCAGCGGGGAGGGCAATGAGCAGTTCTTC. The entire variable domain, with the rest obtained from reference TRBV12-5 and TRBJ2-1, is as follows: DARVTQTPRHKVTEMGQEVTMRCQPILGHNTVFWYRQTMMQGLELLAYFRNRAPLDDSGMPKDRFSAEMPDATLATLKIQPSEPRDSAVYFCASGLVISGEGNEQFFGPGTRLTVL.

The CDR3 nucleotides read TGTGCCAGCGAGGCCCCCGGGGGGCTGAACACTGAAGCTTTCTTT. Translated: CASEAPGGLNTEAFF. V usage is TRBV7-8 and J usage is TRBJ1-1; possible D gene TRBD1, 6 bases. Between the trimmed V and J ends, which lost 8 bases and 0 bases, there was a span of 16 bases. The CDR3 loop spans 15 amino acids. Germline CDR1 is SGHVS and CDR2 is FQNEAQ.

There are many counts of this clone. Other DNA sequences in this specimen translate into the identical CDR3. CDR3 in amino acids: CASSSGTDQETQYF. Written as DNA, the CDR3 is TGTGCCAGCAGTTCCGGGACAGACCAAGAGACCCAGTACTTC. The V call is TRBV5-4, the J call TRBJ2-5; the match to TRBD1 covers 7 bases. Germline CDR1 and CDR2: SGHNT and YYREEE (reference sequence). The J segment lost 0 bases and the V segment lost 5 bases, leaving 4 bases of the junction unmatched. This CDR3 spans 14 amino acids.

This rearrangement joins TRBV5-1 to TRBJ2-2; TRBD2 matches at 11 bases. Germline loops: CDR1 SGHRS, CDR2 YFSETQ. V trimming: 0 bases; J trimming: 7 bases; junction bases outside the gene matches: 11. The CDR3 runs to 18 residues. The CDR3 DNA reads as TGCGCCAGCAGCTTGGAGCCTAGCGGGAGGCTAGCGGGCGGGGAGCTGTTTTTT. As protein: CASSLEPSGRLAGGELFF.

The V gene is TRBV11-2, the J gene TRBJ2-1; TRBD2 matches at 9 bases. The germline V gene has CDR1 SGHAT and CDR2 FQNNGV. The CDR3 spans 15 residues. Trimming cost V 4 bases and J 4 bases; bases outside gene matches: 5. This chain's CDR3 is CASSSTSGEYNEQFF. The CDR3 DNA reads TGTGCCAGCAGCTCGACTAGCGGAGAATACAATGAGCAGTTCTTC.

This clone has just a few counts. The V gene is TRBV11-2, the J gene TRBJ2-7; D gene ambiguous. The CDR3 length is 15 residues. The ends were cut back, 5 bases at V and 2 bases at J, with 16 bases in the middle. Germline lookup yields CDR1 SGHAT and CDR2 FQNNGV. The CDR3 is CASSPILSSPYEQYF. CDR3 sequence (DNA): TGTGCCAGCAGCCCTATTCTTTCGAGCCCCTACGAGCAGTACTTC.

The rearrangement links TRBV5-1 to TRBJ2-5; D possibly corresponds to TRBD2 (5 bases). Germline V gives CDR1 SGHRS, CDR2 YFSETQ. V lost 0 bases, J lost 3 bases, and 9 bases lay in between. The CDR3 loop spans 14 amino acids. CDR3 DNA sequence: TGCGCCAGCAGCTTGGTCGCGGGTAAAGAGACCCAGTACTTC. It yields the protein CASSLVAGKETQYF.

V and J are TRBV30 and TRBJ2-5; 14 bases map to TRBD2. The DNA end is a closer match to TRBJ2-7, so the J assignment may be wrong. The CDR3 is made up of 17 amino acids. Germline-derived CDR1 and CDR2 are GTSNPN and SVGIG (reference sequence). CDR3 sequence (DNA): TGTGCCTGGAGTGTTGCCGGGACTAGCGGGAGTCGATACGAGCAGTACTTC. Amino acid sequence: CAWSVAGTSGSRYEQYF.

The rearrangement joins TRBV4-1 to TRBJ2-4, with 11 bases fitting TRBD1. This CDR3 region has 15 residues. After removal of 3 bases from V and 6 bases from J, the junction contained 4 bases not matched to a gene. The germline V gene encodes CDR1 MGHRA and CDR2 YSYEKL. The CDR3 region has the DNA TGCGCCAGCAGCCACCCGGGACAGGGGGTAAACATTCAGTACTTC. Amino acids: CASSHPGQGVNIQYF.

About this clone itself: Given a much more abundant clone one base away, this may be a read error. The chain uses TRBV6-5 and TRBJ2-7; D not certain. Trimming took off 0 bases at V and 5 bases at J, with 2 bases between the two ends. The CDR3 has 11 amino acids. Germline CDR1 reads MNHEY; CDR2 reads SVGAGI. CDR3 sequence reads: CASSYSNEQYF. The CDR3 coding sequence is TGTGCCAGCAGTTACTCGAACGAGCAGTACTTC.

The V and J genes are TRBV10-1 and TRBJ2-1; 8 positions match TRBD2. J lost 9 bases, V lost 7 bases, and 8 bases had no gene match. The CDR3 totals 13 residues. Germline V gene lookup returns CDR1 WNHNN and CDR2 SYGVQD (reference sequence). The CDR3 bases are TGCGCCAGCACGAAGGGGACTAGGGGTGAGCAGTTCTTC. Translated: CASTKGTRGEQFF.

This clone was detected once. V gene TRBV21-1 combines with J gene TRBJ2-4. TRBV21-1 is labeled a pseudogene. The CDR3 covers 17 residues. The CDR3 loop reads CASRRNIATARKNIQYF. CDR3 sequence (DNA): TGTGCCAGCAGGAGGAACATAGCTACAGCAAGAAAAAACATTCAGTACTTC.

The rearrangement uses TRBV6-5 and TRBJ2-1; 8 nucleotides align to TRBD2. CDR3 size: 15 residues. The ends lost 2 bases at V and 8 bases at J; junction bases unmatched: 8. Germline V lookup: CDR1 MNHEY, CDR2 SVGAGI. The CDR3 reads CASSYEAGGVDEQFF. For the CDR3, the DNA is TGTGCCAGCAGTTACGAGGCGGGAGGTGTCGATGAGCAGTTCTTC.

The J gene is TRBJ2-1, the V gene TRBV28, with 10 nucleotides matching TRBD1. V gave up 7 bases and J gave up 6 bases; unmatched junction bases: 9. Germline values: CDR1 MDHEN, CDR2 SYDVKM. This CDR3 is 15 amino acids long. For the CDR3, the DNA is TGTGCCAGCAACGACAGGGGGCAAGCAATCAATGAGCAGTTCTTC. As protein: CASNDRGQAINEQFF. Filled out from reference TRBV28 and TRBJ2-1, the complete variable domain reads DVKVTQSSRYLVKRTGEKVFLECVQDMDHENMFWYRQDPGLGLRLIYFSYDVKMKEKGDIPEGYSVSREKKERFSLILESASTNQTSMYLCASNDRGQAINEQFFGPGTRLTVL.